The rows below give T cell receptor beta chains drawn from one sample of a study of blood T cell repertoires in COVID-19. Assay: immunoSEQ multiplex PCR; the TCRdb copy retains only in-frame clones and omits some. The table shows about 100,000 clones, with nearly 90% occurring only once. The sequenced sample consisted of peripheral blood. These TCRs come from a woman of 80 years or more with acute or convalescent COVID-19. Both conserved end residues are part of each CDR3. The order of the fields is D gene, J gene, clone size, V gene, CDR3 protein, CDR3 DNA. D genes are given only for firm matches. Rows give clone size only sometimes, using once, few, many, or a class for an expanded clone.

>-|TRBJ1-1|-|TRBV28
CASRRGGRNTEAFF
TGTGCCAGCAGGAGGGGGGGGAGGAACACTGAAGCTTTCTTT
>-|TRBJ2-1|-|TRBV9
CASSVADILNNEQFF
TGTGCCAGCAGCGTAGCAGATATCCTTAACAATGAGCAGTTCTTC
>-|TRBJ1-4|-|TRBV6-2/TRBV6-3
CASSRAADGGEKLFF
TGTGCCAGCAGCCGGGCCGCCGACGGGGGTGAAAAACTGTTTTTT
>-|TRBJ1-1|-|TRBV5-6
CASSHRDFTEAFF
TGTGCCAGCAGCCACCGGGACTTCACTGAAGCTTTCTTT
>TRBD1|TRBJ1-2|-|TRBV7-2
CASSFGQGDYGYTF
TGTGCCAGCAGCTTTGGACAGGGAGACTATGGCTACACCTTC
>TRBD1|TRBJ1-6|-|TRBV29-1
CSVGTGLSSPLHF
TGCAGCGTTGGGACAGGGCTCTCTTCACCCCTCCACTTT
>TRBD2|TRBJ2-5|-|TRBV6-5
CASSPSGGPSTQYF
TGTGCCAGCAGTCCTAGCGGGGGGCCCTCAACCCAGTACTTC
>TRBD2|TRBJ2-5|-|TRBV9
CASSAQITSGTGETQYF
TGTGCCAGCAGCGCTCAAATTACTAGCGGGACCGGGGAGACCCAGTACTTC
>-|TRBJ1-1|-|TRBV6-2/TRBV6-3
CASSWGGRVTEAFF
TGTGCCAGCAGTTGGGGCGGGAGAGTCACTGAAGCTTTCTTT
>TRBD1|TRBJ1-2|few|TRBV28
CASRKNRGFNYGYTF
TGTGCCAGCAGAAAGAACAGGGGATTTAACTATGGCTACACCTTC
>-|TRBJ1-5|-|TRBV18
CASSPPAGTGSNQPQHF
TGTGCCAGCTCACCACCGGCAGGGACTGGGTCCAATCAGCCCCAGCATTTT
>-|TRBJ1-2|-|TRBV6-5
CASRPSGQTNYGYTF
TGTGCCAGCAGACCGTCCGGACAGACTAACTATGGCTACACCTTC
>-|TRBJ1-2|-|TRBV6-5
CASAVRGMYGYTF
TGTGCCAGCGCCGTGAGAGGGATGTATGGCTACACCTTC
>TRBD1|TRBJ2-7|-|TRBV6-6
CASSYSDRGNEQYF
TGTGCCAGCAGTTATTCGGACAGGGGGAACGAGCAGTACTTC
>TRBD1|TRBJ2-7|-|TRBV29-1
CSANGQGSHEQYF
TGCAGCGCTAACGGACAGGGAAGCCACGAGCAGTACTTC
>TRBD1|TRBJ1-5|once|TRBV6-2/TRBV6-3
CASSPSGGGGQPQHF
TGTGCCAGCAGTCCGTCAGGGGGCGGCGGTCAGCCCCAGCATTTT
>-|TRBJ2-2|-|TRBV2
CATRRMAGATGELFF
TGTGCCACTCGGCGAATGGCAGGTGCCACCGGGGAGCTGTTTTTT
>-|TRBJ1-6|-|TRBV6-5
CASRVGAGLQSPLHF
TGTGCCAGCAGGGTGGGGGCAGGGTTACAGTCACCCCTCCACTTT
>TRBD1|TRBJ1-5|-|TRBV28
CASSTGTGGQPQHF
TGTGCCAGCAGTACCGGGACAGGTGGTCAGCCCCAGCATTTT
>-|TRBJ1-5|-|TRBV20-1
CSASPGGSNQPQHF
TGCAGTGCTAGTCCCGGGGGTAGCAATCAGCCCCAGCATTTT
>TRBD2|TRBJ2-7|once|TRBV7-2
CASSVGLAGARYEQYF
TGTGCCAGCAGCGTGGGACTAGCGGGAGCTAGGTACGAGCAGTACTTC
>-|TRBJ1-6|few|TRBV9
CASSPTDRPGNNSPLHF
TGTGCCAGCAGCCCGACAGATCGCCCCGGTAATAATTCACCCCTCCACTTT
>-|TRBJ2-7|once|TRBV2
CASSLPGLQNEQYF
TGTGCCAGCTCCCTCCCGGGACTGCAAAACGAGCAGTACTTC
>TRBD2|TRBJ2-1|-|TRBV20-1
CSASGTRRFGEQFF
TGCAGTGCTAGTGGGACTAGGAGGTTTGGCGAGCAGTTCTTC
>TRBD2|TRBJ2-3|-|TRBV2
CASSDPGTSGRARTDTQYF
TGTGCCAGCAGTGACCCCGGGACTAGCGGGAGGGCCAGAACAGATACGCAGTATTTT
>-|TRBJ1-2|few|TRBV7-3
CASRPQGGGIYGYTF
TGTGCCAGCAGACCTCAGGGCGGGGGAATCTATGGCTACACCTTC
>TRBD1|TRBJ1-3|-|TRBV7-2
CASSLEGTGAAGNTIYF
TGTGCCAGCAGCTTAGAGGGGACAGGGGCTGCCGGAAACACCATATATTTT
>TRBD2|TRBJ2-3|-|TRBV9
CASSVTGGLADTQYF
TGTGCCAGCAGCGTTACGGGGGGGCTGGCAGATACGCAGTATTTT
>TRBD2|TRBJ2-1|-|TRBV18
CASSPRSSGIGNEQFF
TGTGCCAGCTCACCACGGTCTAGCGGGATAGGAAATGAGCAGTTCTTC